This entry features one TCR beta chain sequence. The antigen remains unidentified. HTBI primers from iRepertoire and Arm-PCR of CDR3 regions yielded the TCR beta libraries. TCRdb passed the multiplex PCR reads through MiXCR, listing each CDR3 protein once. The sample comprises about 450,000 distinct CDR3 sequences, less than 15% of which are singletons, and more than 15% rests with the top ten. There are 18 residues in the CDR3. The junction had 14 bases not matched to a gene; V was cut back by 0 bases and J by 6 bases. Per germline, CDR1 DFQATT and CDR2 SNEGSKA (reference sequence). This record belongs to a study of regulatory T cells in long-lasting Graves disease. General study results and limits: Persistent disease samples used TRBV28, TRBJ1-2 and TRBJ2-5 preferentially.

Time point noted: newly diagnosed GD, antithyroid drugs for less than 3 months. The TCR library was prepared using RNA isolated from PBMCs. These data were also reused for a study on T cells in Graves' hyperthyroidism and ophthalmopathy. That paper adds: When the TCR CDR3 underwent first-round RT-PCR, the HTBI primer set was used.

This sequence was found in a woman between 45 and 60 years old with Graves disease. The sequencing here drew on peripheral blood mononuclear cells (PBMCs), taken at new diagnosis, from a patient treated with antithyroid drugs. The rearrangement joins TRBV20-1 to TRBJ2-7; TRBD2 matches 13 bases. CDR3 amino acids: CSARERRTSGSREGEQYF. CDR3 nucleotide sequence: TGCAGTGCTAGAGAACGGCGGACTAGCGGGAGTCGAGAGGGCGAGCAGTACTTC.